This T cell receptor beta chain was identified in a study of graft-versus-host responses after intestinal transplantation. The overall study: Transplantation in recipients was multivisceral, liver-intestinal, or isolated intestinal. The study gave all recipients anti-thymocyte globulin induction, then tacrolimus and steroids for about 3 years.

Regarding this clone: Its antigen is not known.

Regarding the study as a whole: Clonal ratios of graft-versus-host to host-versus-graft in allografts were high for patients exhibiting graft-donor T cell macrochimerism. GvH clones surfaced in recipient marrow, some emerging earlier in ileum or blood.

The data were produced by immunoSEQ multiplex PCR, yet TCRdb's version contains in-frame clones alone and is incomplete. The data show over 80,000 clones, with approximately 90% seen just once and around 0.38% held by the top ten. V was clipped by 5 bases and J by 4 bases; unmatched bases: 11. Germline CDR1 is SGHTA and CDR2 is FQGTGA. CDR3 length: 15 amino acids. The source is a human donor who was the organ donor for an intestinal transplant. This chain connects TRBV7-3 to TRBJ2-7, with 7 bases aligning to TRBD2. Sequenced material: unstimulated CD8+ T cells sorted from spleen or lymph node cells, taken before transplant. The CDR3 sequence is CASSGPDGGKYEQYF. CDR3 nucleotides: TGTGCCAGCAGCGGCCCCGACGGGGGGAAGTACGAGCAGTACTTC.